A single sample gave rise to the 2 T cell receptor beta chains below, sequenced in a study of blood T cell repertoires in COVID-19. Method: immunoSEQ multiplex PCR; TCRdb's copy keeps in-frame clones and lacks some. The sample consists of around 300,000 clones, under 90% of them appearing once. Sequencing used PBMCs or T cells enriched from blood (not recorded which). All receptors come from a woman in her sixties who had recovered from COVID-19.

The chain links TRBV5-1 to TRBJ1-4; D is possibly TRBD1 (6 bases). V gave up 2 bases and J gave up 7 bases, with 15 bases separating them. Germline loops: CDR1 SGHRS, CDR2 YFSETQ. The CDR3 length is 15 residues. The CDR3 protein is CASSLQGFRGEKLFF. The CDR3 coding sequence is TGCGCCAGCAGCTTACAGGGTTTTCGGGGTGAAAAACTGTTTTTT.

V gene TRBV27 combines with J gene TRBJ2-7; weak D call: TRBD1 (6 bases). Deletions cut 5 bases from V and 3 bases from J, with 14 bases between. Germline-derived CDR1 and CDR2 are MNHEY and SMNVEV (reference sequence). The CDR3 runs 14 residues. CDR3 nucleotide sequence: TGTGCCAGCAGTCCCCTCGACAGGTACTACGAGCAGTACTTC. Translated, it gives CASSPLDRYYEQYF.